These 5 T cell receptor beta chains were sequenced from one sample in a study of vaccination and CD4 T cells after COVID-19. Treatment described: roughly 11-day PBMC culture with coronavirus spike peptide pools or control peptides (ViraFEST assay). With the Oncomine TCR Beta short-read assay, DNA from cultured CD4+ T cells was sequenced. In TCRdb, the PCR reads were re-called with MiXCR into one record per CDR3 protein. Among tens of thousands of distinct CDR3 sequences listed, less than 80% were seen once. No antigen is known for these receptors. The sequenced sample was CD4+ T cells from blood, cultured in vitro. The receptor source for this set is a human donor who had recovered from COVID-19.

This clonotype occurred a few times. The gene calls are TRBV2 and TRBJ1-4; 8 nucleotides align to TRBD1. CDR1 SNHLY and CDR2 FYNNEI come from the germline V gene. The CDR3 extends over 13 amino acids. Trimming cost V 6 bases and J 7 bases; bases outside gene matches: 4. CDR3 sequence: CASSRDRSEKLFF. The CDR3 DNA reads TGTGCCAGCAGCAGGGACAGGAGTGAAAAACTGTTTTTT.

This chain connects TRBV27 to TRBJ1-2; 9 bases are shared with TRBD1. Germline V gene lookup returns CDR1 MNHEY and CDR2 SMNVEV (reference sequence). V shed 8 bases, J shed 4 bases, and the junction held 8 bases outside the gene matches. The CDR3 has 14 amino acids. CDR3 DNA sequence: TGTGCCAGCGCAACAGGGGGCGCAGGCTATGGCTACACCTTC. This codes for CASATGGAGYGYTF.

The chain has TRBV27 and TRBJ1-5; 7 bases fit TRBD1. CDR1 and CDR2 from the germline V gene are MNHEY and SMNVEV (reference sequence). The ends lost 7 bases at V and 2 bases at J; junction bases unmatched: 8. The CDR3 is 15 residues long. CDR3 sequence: CASTADRRRNQPQHF. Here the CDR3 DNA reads TGTGCCAGCACCGCGGACAGGAGACGCAATCAGCCCCAGCATTTT.

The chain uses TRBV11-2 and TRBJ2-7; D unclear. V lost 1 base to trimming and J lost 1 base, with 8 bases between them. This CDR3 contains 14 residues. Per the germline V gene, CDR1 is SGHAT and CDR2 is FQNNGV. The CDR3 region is CASSLGFSSYEQYF. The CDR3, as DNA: TGTGCCAGCAGCTTAGGCTTTTCGTCCTACGAGCAGTACTTC.

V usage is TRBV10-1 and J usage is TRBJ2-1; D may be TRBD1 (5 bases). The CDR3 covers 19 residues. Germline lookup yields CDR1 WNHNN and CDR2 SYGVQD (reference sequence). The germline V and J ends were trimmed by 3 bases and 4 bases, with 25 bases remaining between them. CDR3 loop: CASSESGLGTMKGYNEQFF. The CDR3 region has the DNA TGCGCCAGCAGTGAATCAGGGCTCGGCACTATGAAAGGGTACAATGAGCAGTTCTTC.